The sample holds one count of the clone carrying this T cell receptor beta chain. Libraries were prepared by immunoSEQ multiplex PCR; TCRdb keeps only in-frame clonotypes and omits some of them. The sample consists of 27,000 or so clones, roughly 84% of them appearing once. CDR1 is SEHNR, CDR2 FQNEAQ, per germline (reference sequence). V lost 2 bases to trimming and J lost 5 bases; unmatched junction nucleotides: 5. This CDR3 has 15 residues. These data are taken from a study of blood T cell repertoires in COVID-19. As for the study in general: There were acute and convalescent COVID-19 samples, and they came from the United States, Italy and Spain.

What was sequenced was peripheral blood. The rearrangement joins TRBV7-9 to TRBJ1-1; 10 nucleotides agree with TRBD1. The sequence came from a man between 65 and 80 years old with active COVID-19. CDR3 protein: CASSLRQGANTEAFF. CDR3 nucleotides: TGTGCCAGCAGCTTACGACAGGGGGCAAATACTGAAGCTTTCTTT.